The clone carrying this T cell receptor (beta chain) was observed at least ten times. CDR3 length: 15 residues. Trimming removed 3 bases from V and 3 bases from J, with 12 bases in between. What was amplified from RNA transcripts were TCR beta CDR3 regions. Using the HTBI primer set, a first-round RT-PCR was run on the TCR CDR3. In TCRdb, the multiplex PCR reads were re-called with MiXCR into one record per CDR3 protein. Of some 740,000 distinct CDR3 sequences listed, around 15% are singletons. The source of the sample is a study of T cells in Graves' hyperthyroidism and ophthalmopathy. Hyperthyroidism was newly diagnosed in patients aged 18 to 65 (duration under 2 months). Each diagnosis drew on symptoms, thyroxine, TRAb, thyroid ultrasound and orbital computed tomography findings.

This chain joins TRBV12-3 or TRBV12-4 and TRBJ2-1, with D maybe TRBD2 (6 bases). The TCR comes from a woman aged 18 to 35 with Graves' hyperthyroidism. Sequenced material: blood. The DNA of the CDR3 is TGTGCCAGCAGTTTGCCGGGAGCTCTCTACAATGAGCAGTTCTTC. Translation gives CASSLPGALYNEQFF.